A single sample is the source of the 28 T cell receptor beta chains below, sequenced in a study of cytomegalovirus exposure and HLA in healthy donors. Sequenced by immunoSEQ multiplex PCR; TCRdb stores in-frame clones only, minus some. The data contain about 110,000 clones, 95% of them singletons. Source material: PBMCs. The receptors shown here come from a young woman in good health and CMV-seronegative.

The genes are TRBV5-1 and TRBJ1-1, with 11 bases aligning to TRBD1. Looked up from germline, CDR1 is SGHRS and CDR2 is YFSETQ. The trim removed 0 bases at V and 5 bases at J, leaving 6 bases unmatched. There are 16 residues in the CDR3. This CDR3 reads CASSLGGTGGRTEAFF. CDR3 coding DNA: TGCGCCAGCAGCTTGGGAGGGACAGGGGGTCGAACTGAAGCTTTCTTT.

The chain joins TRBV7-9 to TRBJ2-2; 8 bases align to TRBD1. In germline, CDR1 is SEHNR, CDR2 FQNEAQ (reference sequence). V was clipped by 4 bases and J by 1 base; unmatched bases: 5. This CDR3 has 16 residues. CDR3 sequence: CASSSRQGRNTGELFF. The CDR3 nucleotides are TGTGCCAGCAGCTCCAGACAGGGGAGGAACACCGGGGAGCTGTTTTTT.

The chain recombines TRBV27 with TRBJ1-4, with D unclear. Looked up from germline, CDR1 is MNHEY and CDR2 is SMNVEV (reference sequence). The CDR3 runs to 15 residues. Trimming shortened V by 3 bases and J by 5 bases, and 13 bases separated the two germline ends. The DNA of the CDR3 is TGTGCCAGCAGTTTGTTTGCCCCCCAGAATGAAAAACTGTTTTTT. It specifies CASSLFAPQNEKLFF.

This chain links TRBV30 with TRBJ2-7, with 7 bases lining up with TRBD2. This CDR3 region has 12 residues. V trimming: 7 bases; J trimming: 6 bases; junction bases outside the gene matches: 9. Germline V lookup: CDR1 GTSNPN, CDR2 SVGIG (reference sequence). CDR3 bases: TGTGCCTACCTATGGGAGGGGCGCGAGCAGTACTTC. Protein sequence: CAYLWEGREQYF.

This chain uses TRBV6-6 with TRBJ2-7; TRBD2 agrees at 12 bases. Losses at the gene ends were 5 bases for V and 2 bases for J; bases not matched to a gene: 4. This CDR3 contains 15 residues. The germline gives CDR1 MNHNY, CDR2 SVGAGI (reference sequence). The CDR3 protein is CASSRLAGETYEQYF. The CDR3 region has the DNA TGTGCCAGCAGTCGACTAGCGGGGGAAACCTACGAGCAGTACTTC.

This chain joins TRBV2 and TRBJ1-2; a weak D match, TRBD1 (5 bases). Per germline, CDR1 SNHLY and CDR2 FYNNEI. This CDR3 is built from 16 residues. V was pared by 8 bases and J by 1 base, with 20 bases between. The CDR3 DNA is TGTGCCAGCCATGCGGTTAACGCAGGGATTAACTATGGCTACACCTTC. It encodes CASHAVNAGINYGYTF.

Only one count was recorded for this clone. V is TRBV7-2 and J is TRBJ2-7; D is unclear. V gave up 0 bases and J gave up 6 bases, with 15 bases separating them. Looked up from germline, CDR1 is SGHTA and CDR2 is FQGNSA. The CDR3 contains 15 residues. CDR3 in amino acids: CASSLAATGSLEQYF. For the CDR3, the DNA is TGTGCCAGCAGCTTAGCGGCCACGGGTTCTCTCGAGCAGTACTTC.

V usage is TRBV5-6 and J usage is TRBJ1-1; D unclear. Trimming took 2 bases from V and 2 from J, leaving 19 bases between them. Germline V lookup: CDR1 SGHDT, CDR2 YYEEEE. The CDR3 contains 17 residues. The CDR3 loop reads CASSFLPTDRGNTEAFF. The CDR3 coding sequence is TGTGCCAGCAGCTTTCTACCCACGGACCGGGGAAACACTGAAGCTTTCTTT.

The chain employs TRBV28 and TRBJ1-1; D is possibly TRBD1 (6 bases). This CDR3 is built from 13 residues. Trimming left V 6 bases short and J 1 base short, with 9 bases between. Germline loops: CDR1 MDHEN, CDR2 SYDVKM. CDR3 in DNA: TGTGCCAGCAGACTACAGGGGAACACTGAAGCTTTCTTT. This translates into CASRLQGNTEAFF.

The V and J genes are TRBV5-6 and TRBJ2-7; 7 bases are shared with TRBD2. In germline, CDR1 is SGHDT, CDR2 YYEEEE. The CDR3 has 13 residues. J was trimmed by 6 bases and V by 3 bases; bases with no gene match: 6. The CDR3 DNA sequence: TGTGCCAGCAGCTCCGGCCCGGGGGGCGAGCAGTACTTC. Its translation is CASSSGPGGEQYF.

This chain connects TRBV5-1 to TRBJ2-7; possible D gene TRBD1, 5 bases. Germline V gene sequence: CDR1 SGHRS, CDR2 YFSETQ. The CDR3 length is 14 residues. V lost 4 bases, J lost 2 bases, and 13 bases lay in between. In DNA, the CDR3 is TGCGCCAGCAGCCCCATGGGCAGGGCCTACGAGCAGTACTTC. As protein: CASSPMGRAYEQYF.

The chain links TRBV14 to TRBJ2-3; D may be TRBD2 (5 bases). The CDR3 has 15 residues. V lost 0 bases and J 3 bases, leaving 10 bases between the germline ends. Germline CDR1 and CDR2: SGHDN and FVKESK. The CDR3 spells CASSQDLPGTDTQYF. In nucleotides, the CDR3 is TGTGCCAGCAGCCAAGACTTGCCGGGAACAGATACGCAGTATTTT.

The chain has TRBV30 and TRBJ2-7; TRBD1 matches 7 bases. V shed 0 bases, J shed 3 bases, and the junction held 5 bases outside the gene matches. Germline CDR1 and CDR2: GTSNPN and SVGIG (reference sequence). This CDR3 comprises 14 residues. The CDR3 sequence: CAWSVYQGDYEQYF. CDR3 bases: TGTGCCTGGAGTGTATACCAGGGGGACTACGAGCAGTACTTC.

The CDR3 loop reads CASSVGTSGSTDTQYF. CDR3 in DNA: TGTGCCAGCAGCGTGGGGACTAGCGGGTCCACAGATACGCAGTATTTT. V usage is TRBV9 and J usage is TRBJ2-3, with 12 nucleotides matching TRBD2. Germline V lookup: CDR1 SGDLS, CDR2 YYNGEE. V lost 2 bases and J lost 2; bases outside the gene matches: 3. This CDR3 has 16 residues.

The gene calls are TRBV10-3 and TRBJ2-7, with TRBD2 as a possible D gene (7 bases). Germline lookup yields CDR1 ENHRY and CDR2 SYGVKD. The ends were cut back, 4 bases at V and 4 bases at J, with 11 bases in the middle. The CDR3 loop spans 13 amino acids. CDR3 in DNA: TGTGCCATCAGTGCGGGGGGCGGATACGAGCAGTACTTC. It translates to CAISAGGGYEQYF.

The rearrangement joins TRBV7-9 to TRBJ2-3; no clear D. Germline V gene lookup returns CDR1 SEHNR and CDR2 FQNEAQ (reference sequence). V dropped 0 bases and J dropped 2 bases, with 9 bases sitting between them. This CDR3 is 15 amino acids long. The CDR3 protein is CASSLARDNTDTQYF. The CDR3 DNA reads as TGTGCCAGCAGCTTAGCGCGCGACAACACAGATACGCAGTATTTT.

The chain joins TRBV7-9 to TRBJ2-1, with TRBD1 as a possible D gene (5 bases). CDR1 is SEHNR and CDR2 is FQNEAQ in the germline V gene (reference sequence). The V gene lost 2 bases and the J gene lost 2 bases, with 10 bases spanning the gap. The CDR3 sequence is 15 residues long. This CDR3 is CASSLPRVAYNEQFF. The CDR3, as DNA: TGTGCCAGCAGCTTACCCAGGGTTGCCTACAATGAGCAGTTCTTC.

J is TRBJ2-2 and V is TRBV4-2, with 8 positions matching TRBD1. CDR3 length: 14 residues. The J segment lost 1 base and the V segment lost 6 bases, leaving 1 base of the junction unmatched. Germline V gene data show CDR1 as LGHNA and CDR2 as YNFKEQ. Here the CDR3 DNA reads TGTGCCAGCAGTGGGACAGGGAACACCGGGGAGCTGTTTTTT. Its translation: CASSGTGNTGELFF.

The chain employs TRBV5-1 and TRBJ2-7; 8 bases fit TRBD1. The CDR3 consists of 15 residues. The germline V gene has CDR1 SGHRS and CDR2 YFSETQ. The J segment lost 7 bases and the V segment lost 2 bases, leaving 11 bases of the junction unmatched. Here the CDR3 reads CASSLRTGWPHEQYF. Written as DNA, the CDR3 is TGCGCCAGCAGCTTAAGGACAGGGTGGCCCCATGAGCAGTACTTC.

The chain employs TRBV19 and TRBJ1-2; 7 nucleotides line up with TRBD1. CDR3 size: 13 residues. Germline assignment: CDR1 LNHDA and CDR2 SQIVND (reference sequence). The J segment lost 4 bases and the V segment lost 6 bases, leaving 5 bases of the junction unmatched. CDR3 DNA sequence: TGTGCCAGTAGCCCCGACAGGGCCTATGGCTACACCTTC. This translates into CASSPDRAYGYTF.

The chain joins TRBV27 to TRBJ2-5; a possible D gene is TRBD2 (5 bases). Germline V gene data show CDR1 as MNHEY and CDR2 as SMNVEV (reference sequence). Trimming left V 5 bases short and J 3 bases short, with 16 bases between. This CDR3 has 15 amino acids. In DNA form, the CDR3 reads TGTGCCAGCAGTGGGAGCTTGGGCCCTGAAGAGACCCAGTACTTC. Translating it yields CASSGSLGPEETQYF.

CDR3 in amino acids: CAISELFVDRGRTDTQYF. CDR3 nucleotides: TGTGCCATCAGTGAGCTTTTCGTTGACAGGGGGCGCACAGATACGCAGTATTTT. V is TRBV10-3 and J is TRBJ2-3; 10 positions agree with TRBD1. The CDR3 extends over 18 amino acids. Germline trimming cut 2 bases from V and 1 base from J; bases unmatched to any gene: 9. CDR1 and CDR2 (germline): ENHRY, SYGVKD.

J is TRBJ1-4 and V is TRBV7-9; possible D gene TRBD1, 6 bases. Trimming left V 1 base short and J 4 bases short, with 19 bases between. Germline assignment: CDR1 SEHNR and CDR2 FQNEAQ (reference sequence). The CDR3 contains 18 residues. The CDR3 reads CASSLEPGAPADNEKLFF. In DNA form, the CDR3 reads TGTGCCAGCAGCTTAGAACCAGGGGCCCCGGCGGATAATGAAAAACTGTTTTTT.

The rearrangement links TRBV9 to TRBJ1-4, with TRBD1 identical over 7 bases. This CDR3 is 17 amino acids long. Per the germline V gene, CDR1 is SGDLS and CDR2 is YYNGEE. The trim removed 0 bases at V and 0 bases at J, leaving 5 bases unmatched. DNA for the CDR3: TGTGCCAGCAGCGTAGACAGGGGCGCCGCAACTAATGAAAAACTGTTTTTT. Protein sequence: CASSVDRGAATNEKLFF.

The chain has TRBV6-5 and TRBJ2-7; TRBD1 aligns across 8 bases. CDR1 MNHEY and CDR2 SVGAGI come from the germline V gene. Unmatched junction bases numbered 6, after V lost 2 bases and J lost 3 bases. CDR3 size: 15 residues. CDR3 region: CASSYRPRGRYEQYF. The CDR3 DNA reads TGTGCCAGCAGTTACAGGCCCAGGGGGCGCTACGAGCAGTACTTC.

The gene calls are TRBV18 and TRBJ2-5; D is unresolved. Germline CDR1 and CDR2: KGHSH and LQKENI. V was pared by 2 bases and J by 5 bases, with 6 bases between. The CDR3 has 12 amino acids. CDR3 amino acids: CASSPNSETQYF. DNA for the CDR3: TGTGCCAGCTCACCAAATAGTGAGACCCAGTACTTC.

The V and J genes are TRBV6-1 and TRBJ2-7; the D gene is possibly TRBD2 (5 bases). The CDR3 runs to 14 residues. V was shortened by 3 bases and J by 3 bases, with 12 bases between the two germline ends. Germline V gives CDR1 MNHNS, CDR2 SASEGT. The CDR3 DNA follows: TGTGCCAGCAGTGACCACGGGAAGAACTACGAGCAGTACTTC. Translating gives CASSDHGKNYEQYF.

The CDR3 loop is CASSLAHSNQPQHF. The CDR3 region has the DNA TGTGCCAGCAGCTTGGCCCATAGCAATCAGCCCCAGCATTTT. The chain is built from TRBV5-6 and TRBJ1-5, with unresolved D. This CDR3 comprises 14 residues. Trimming removed 0 bases at V and 0 bases at J, with 4 bases between. CDR1 and CDR2 (germline): SGHDT, YYEEEE.